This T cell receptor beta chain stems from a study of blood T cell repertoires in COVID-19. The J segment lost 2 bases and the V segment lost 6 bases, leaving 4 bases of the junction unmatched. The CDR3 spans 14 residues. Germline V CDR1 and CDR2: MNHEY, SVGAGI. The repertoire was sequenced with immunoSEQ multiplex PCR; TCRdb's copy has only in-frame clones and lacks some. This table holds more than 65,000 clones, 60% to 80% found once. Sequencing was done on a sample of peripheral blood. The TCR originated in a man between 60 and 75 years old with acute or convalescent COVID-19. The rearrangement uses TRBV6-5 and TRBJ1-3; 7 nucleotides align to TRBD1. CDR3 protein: CASSARGPGNTIYF. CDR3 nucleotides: TGTGCCAGCAGCGCAAGGGGGCCTGGAAACACCATATATTTT.